The T cell receptor beta chain under discussion was sequenced for a study of T-cell reconstitution after alpha-beta-depleted transplantation in children. Germline CDR1 LNHNV, CDR2 YYDKDF (reference sequence). This CDR3 comprises 16 residues. Germline trimming cut 0 bases from V and 1 base from J; bases unmatched to any gene: 4. This clonotype showed up many times. As it was prepared, the TCRbeta library received unique molecular identifiers. TCRdb re-analysed the PCR reads in MiXCR, keeping a single row per CDR3 protein. The sample includes some 240,000 distinct CDR3 sequences, around 9.7% of them seen just once.

The material was PBMCs from the stem cell graft donor, obtained from the stem cell graft. The V call is TRBV15, the J call TRBJ1-1, with 8 nucleotides matching TRBD1. This sequence was found in a human donor who donated a stem cell graft to a child with SCID. The CDR3 sequence is CATSREPGGPNTEAFF. The CDR3 DNA reads as TGTGCCACCAGCAGAGAACCAGGGGGCCCGAACACTGAAGCTTTCTTT.